This passage covers 19 T cell receptor beta chains from one sample sequenced in a study. TCRdb fed the RT-PCR reads into MiXCR, producing one record per CDR3 protein. The sample has fewer than 800,000 distinct CDR3 sequences; 13% to 15% are singletons. Sequences were obtained from memory CD4+ T cells from blood. All receptors come from a female donor in good health, serving as a healthy control.

The chain uses TRBV4-3 and TRBJ2-7; 7 bases are a match to TRBD1. CDR3 length: 14 residues. V shed 0 bases, J shed 6 bases, and the junction held 5 bases outside the gene matches. CDR1 LGHNA and CDR2 YSLEER come from the germline V gene. CDR3 residues: CASSQDRGGSEQYF. CDR3 coding DNA: TGCGCCAGCAGCCAAGATCGAGGGGGCAGCGAGCAGTACTTC.

This clonotype was counted only a few times. The rearrangement uses TRBV29-1 and TRBJ2-3; tentatively, D is TRBD2 (6 bases). The CDR3 contains 13 residues. The V end was cut by 5 bases, the J end by 6 bases, with 15 bases between. CDR1 SQVTM and CDR2 ANQGSEA come from the germline V gene. The CDR3 reads CSVTSRVGDTQYF. CDR3 in DNA: TGCAGCGTTACTAGCAGGGTCGGGGATACGCAGTATTTT.

This clonotype was seen a few times. The chain joins TRBV20-1 to TRBJ2-4; the match to TRBD1 covers 7 bases. This CDR3 region has 15 residues. The junction had 9 bases not matched to a gene; V was cut back by 6 bases and J by 1 base. Germline V gives CDR1 DFQATT, CDR2 SNEGSKA (reference sequence). CDR3 coding DNA: TGCAGTGCCGAGAAATCAGGGGGTGCCAAAAACATTCAGTACTTC. This translates into CSAEKSGGAKNIQYF.

This clonotype has a count of ten or more. CDR3 sequence (DNA): TGTGCCACCGCCCGGGCAGGCTATGGCTACACCTTC. Its translation is CATARAGYGYTF. The chain is built from TRBV12-3 or TRBV12-4 and TRBJ1-2; D remains ambiguous. Trimming left V 10 bases short and J 4 bases short, with 13 bases between. This CDR3 has 12 residues.

This clonotype has only a few counts. The V and J genes are TRBV11-2 and TRBJ2-5, with no clear D. CDR1 and CDR2 (germline): SGHAT, FQNNGV. CDR3 size: 14 residues. V was cut by 5 bases and J by 2 bases, with 12 bases left in between. In DNA, the CDR3 is TGTGCCAGCAGCCCCAGGTCCCAACAAGAGACCCAGTACTTC. Protein product: CASSPRSQQETQYF. The variable domain in full, completed from reference TRBV11-2 and TRBJ2-5, reads EAGVAQSPRYKIIEKRQSVAFWCNPISGHATLYWYQQILGQGPKLLIQFQNNGVVDDSQLPKDRFSAERLKGVDSTLKIQPAKLEDSAVYLCASSPRSQQETQYFGPGTRLLVL.

This clonotype was detected only once. This sequence joins TRBV20-1 and TRBJ2-1, with D perhaps assigned TRBD1 or TRBD2 (5 bases each). Trimming took off 3 bases at V and 2 bases at J, with 11 bases between the two ends. Germline CDR1 DFQATT, CDR2 SNEGSKA (reference sequence). This CDR3 is built from 14 residues. In DNA form, the CDR3 reads TGCAGTGCTAGCGGGGCACAGACCTACAATGAGCAGTTCTTC. Its translation is CSASGAQTYNEQFF.

This clonotype was observed a few times. J is TRBJ2-3 and V is TRBV7-2; either TRBD1 or TRBD2 may fit D (5 bases each). In germline, CDR1 is SGHTA, CDR2 FQGNSA. The CDR3 is made up of 15 amino acids. V was clipped by 4 bases and J by 6 bases, with 17 bases between them. The CDR3 region is CASSSGTRRSDTQYF. The CDR3 DNA is TGTGCCAGCAGCTCCGGGACCCGGCGGTCGGATACGCAGTATTTT.

This clonotype was counted at least ten times. This chain links TRBV20-1 with TRBJ2-1, with TRBD2 matching over 10 bases. The germline gives CDR1 DFQATT, CDR2 SNEGSKA (reference sequence). The CDR3 sequence is 14 residues long. J lost 9 bases, V lost 0 bases, and 5 bases had no gene match. CDR3 sequence: CSARDELAGIEQFF. CDR3 nucleotides: TGCAGTGCTAGAGATGAACTAGCGGGAATTGAGCAGTTCTTC.

This clonotype came up a few times. The chain has TRBV7-6 and TRBJ2-1, with D possibly being TRBD1 or TRBD2 (6 bases each). CDR3 size: 15 residues. Germline values: CDR1 SGHVS, CDR2 FNYEAQ. Trimming removed 5 bases from V and 10 bases from J, with 21 bases in between. The CDR3 protein is CASSPFEGGGYEQFF. As DNA, the CDR3 is TGTGCCAGCAGCCCATTCGAGGGGGGAGGTTACGAGCAGTTCTTC.

This clonotype showed up just a few times. The V and J genes are TRBV5-1 and TRBJ2-5; D gene uncertain. Trimming cost V 4 bases and J 1 base, with 8 bases left between them. This CDR3 has 13 amino acids. Germline assignment: CDR1 SGHRS and CDR2 YFSETQ. CDR3: CASSTEFQETQYF. CDR3 DNA sequence: TGCGCCAGCAGCACCGAGTTCCAAGAGACCCAGTACTTC.

J is TRBJ1-1 and V is TRBV5-1; TRBD1 is a possible D gene (6 bases). Trimming left V 2 bases short and J 1 base short, with 18 bases between. This CDR3 comprises 17 residues. Germline V CDR1 and CDR2: SGHRS, YFSETQ. CDR3 bases: TGCGCCAGCAGCTTTCGGGGGCCCCAAACAGGGAACACTGAAGCTTTCTTT. It yields the protein CASSFRGPQTGNTEAFF.

The rearrangement links TRBV18 to TRBJ2-2; D gene uncertain. The germline CDR1 and CDR2 sequences are KGHSH and LQKENI. The CDR3 is 15 residues long. Deletions cut 3 bases from V and 2 bases from J, with 10 bases between. The CDR3: CASSPLEPNTGELFF. CDR3 in DNA: TGTGCCAGCTCACCGTTAGAACCTAACACCGGGGAGCTGTTTTTT.

This clonotype was counted a single time. This chain connects TRBV7-2 to TRBJ2-7, with 7 nucleotides matching TRBD2. J gave up 4 bases and V 5 bases, and 8 bases lay outside the gene matches. The CDR3 covers 14 residues. Germline V gene lookup returns CDR1 SGHTA and CDR2 FQGNSA. In nucleotides, the CDR3 is TGTGCCAGCAGCCCCTCAGCGGGGCCTTACGAGCAGTACTTC. Its protein is CASSPSAGPYEQYF. The full variable domain, with the rest looked up from reference TRBV7-2 and TRBJ2-7, is GAGVSQSPSNKVTEKGKDVELRCDPISGHTALYWYRQSLGQGLEFLIYFQGNSAPDKSGLPSDRFSAERTGGSVSTLTIQRTQQEDSAVYLCASSPSAGPYEQYFGPGTRLTVT.

This clonotype showed up many times. The chain carries TRBV7-6 and TRBJ1-2; 9 bases are a match to TRBD1. Germline CDR1 SGHVS, CDR2 FNYEAQ. The CDR3 length is 14 residues. Trimming cost V 5 bases and J 3 bases; bases outside gene matches: 4. The CDR3 protein is CASSPTGGHYGYTF. For the CDR3, the DNA is TGTGCCAGCAGCCCTACAGGGGGCCACTATGGCTACACCTTC.

V usage is TRBV6-1 and J usage is TRBJ2-5, with 8 positions matching TRBD2. V lost 6 bases to trimming and J lost 2 bases; unmatched junction nucleotides: 11. This CDR3 has 16 amino acids. Germline V gene sequence: CDR1 MNHNS, CDR2 SASEGT. The CDR3 bases are TGTGCCAGCAGCTTAAGCAGGTCTAGCGGGCAAGAGACCCAGTACTTC. Translation: CASSLSRSSGQETQYF.

V gene TRBV3-1 combines with J gene TRBJ1-1; no firm D call. The V end was cut by 3 bases, the J end by 1 base, with 9 bases between. The CDR3 runs to 14 residues. The germline gives CDR1 LGHDT, CDR2 YNNKEL (reference sequence). The CDR3 region has the DNA TGTGCCAGCAGCCACATAAACGGGAACACTGAAGCTTTCTTT. It yields the protein CASSHINGNTEAFF. Combining the CDR3 with reference TRBV3-1 and TRBJ1-1 gives the whole variable domain DTAVSQTPKYLVTQMGNDKSIKCEQNLGHDTMYWYKQDSKKFLKIMFSYNNKELIINETVPNRFSPKSPDKAHLNLHINSLELGDSAVYFCASSHINGNTEAFFGQGTRLTVV.

The chain carries TRBV10-1 and TRBJ1-1; D is possibly TRBD1 (5 bases). The CDR3 runs to 12 residues. Trimming removed 0 bases from V and 8 bases from J, with 7 bases in between. Looked up from germline, CDR1 is WNHNN and CDR2 is SYGVQD (reference sequence). The CDR3 spells CASSESKGEAFF. As DNA, the CDR3 is TGCGCCAGCAGTGAGTCGAAGGGGGAAGCTTTCTTT.

The CDR3 region has the DNA TGTGCCAGCACCGGACTAATTCGCTCCTACAATGAGCAGTTCTTC. Translating it yields CASTGLIRSYNEQFF. The chain combines TRBV6-5 with TRBJ2-1; the D gene is possibly TRBD2 (6 bases). CDR1 is MNHEY and CDR2 is SVGAGI in the germline V gene. The CDR3 runs to 15 residues. The germline V and J ends were trimmed by 7 bases and 0 bases, with 13 bases remaining between them.

This chain uses TRBV5-1 with TRBJ2-3, with 7 bases fitting TRBD1. CDR1 and CDR2 from the germline V gene are SGHRS and YFSETQ. CDR3 length: 14 amino acids. V trimming: 4 bases; J trimming: 4 bases; junction bases outside the gene matches: 6. The CDR3 loop reads CASSLGQSSDTQYF. The CDR3 nucleotides are TGCGCCAGCAGCCTGGGACAGTCCTCAGATACGCAGTATTTT.